A selection of T cell receptor beta chains follows, all from one sample in a study of blood T cells in healthy people across ages. TCRdb used MiXCR to reprocess the 5' RACE reads, holding one entry per CDR3 protein. The profile shows some 1,000,000 distinct CDR3 sequences, about 23% of them singletons. In addition, the sample was reused for a study of T cells of mothers and their children.

The sample consisted of blood. The receptors derive from a girl between 2 and 10 years old in good health. Both conserved end residues are part of each CDR3. D genes are given only for firm matches. Clone sizes are given selectively: once, few, many, or a class where the clone is expanded.

clone_size j_call v_call d_call cdr3_nt cdr3_aa
. TRBJ2-5 TRBV4-3 TRBD2 TGCGCCAGCAGCCAAGGGACTAGCGGGGGGGAGACCCAGTACTTC CASSQGTSGGETQYF
few TRBJ2-7 TRBV5-1 . TGCGCCAGCAGCTTTCACTGGAGCTCCTACGAGCAGTACTTC CASSFHWSSYEQYF
. TRBJ2-6 TRBV5-1 TRBD1 TGCGCCAGCGCAACCGGGACAGGGAGCTCTGGGGCCAACGTCCTGACTTTC CASATGTGSSGANVLTF
few TRBJ2-5 TRBV20-1 TRBD2 TGCAGTGCTAGACAGGGCGGGGGGCAAGAGACCCAGTACTTC CSARQGGGQETQYF
few TRBJ2-5 TRBV6-6 . TGTGCCAGCAGTTCCTTTCTGGAGACCCAGTACTTC CASSSFLETQYF
few TRBJ2-3 TRBV12-5 TRBD1 TGTGCTGGTGGTTTGAACAGGGGACGGATGTTTACAGATACGCAGTATTTT CAGGLNRGRMFTDTQYF
. TRBJ2-1 TRBV20-1 TRBD2 TGCAGTGCTAGAGGGACTAGCGGGAGGGAAATTGAGCAGTTCTTC CSARGTSGREIEQFF
few TRBJ2-3 TRBV4-1 TRBD1 TGCGCCAGCAGCCAAGACCCCGGGACAGGGGACACAGATACGCAGTATTTT CASSQDPGTGDTDTQYF
. TRBJ1-1 TRBV2 . TGTGCCAGCAGTAGGAGGACAGCAAAAAATGAAGCTTTCTTT CASSRRTAKNEAFF
few TRBJ2-1 TRBV29-1 . TGCAGCGTGAACAGGGGAGGAGGGCAGTTCTTC CSVNRGGGQFF
. TRBJ2-1 TRBV20-1 . TGCAGTGCTAGCCTATTCTATAGCGGAACAATGTTGGAGCAGTTCTTC CSASLFYSGTMLEQFF
. TRBJ2-5 TRBV10-3 . TGTGCCATCAGTGACCTTGGGGCCGCCGTGAAAGAGACCCAGTACTTC CAISDLGAAVKETQYF
. TRBJ2-1 TRBV20-1 . TGCAGTGCTAGAGAAGGGTTAGTACCCCAGTTCTTC CSAREGLVPQFF
. TRBJ2-3 TRBV6-2/TRBV6-3 . TGTGCCAGCAGTTCACGACTAGTCAACACAGATACGCAGTATTTT CASSSRLVNTDTQYF
once TRBJ2-7 TRBV7-9 . TGTGCCAGCAGTCCCCAGTTGGGGCGCACCTACGAGCAGTACTTC CASSPQLGRTYEQYF
few TRBJ2-5 TRBV11-2 . TGTGCCAGCAGCTTAGACCGGCCAGTACCCAGAAAGTACTTC CASSLDRPVPRKYF
. TRBJ1-2 TRBV5-1 TRBD1 TGCGCCAGCAGCCCGGACAGGGGTTGGGACGGCTACACCTTC CASSPDRGWDGYTF
few TRBJ2-1 TRBV6-1 . TGTGCCAGCAGACAGGGAGACAATGAGCAGTTCTTC CASRQGDNEQFF
. TRBJ2-7 TRBV7-2 . TGTGCCAGCAGCTTAGTTGGCAGTTTCTACGAGCAGTACTTC CASSLVGSFYEQYF
. TRBJ2-2 TRBV5-4 . TGTGCCAGCAGCTTCCTGACTGGAGGACGCACCGGGGAGCTGTTTTTT CASSFLTGGRTGELFF
. TRBJ2-1 TRBV20-1 TRBD2 TGCAGTGCTAGTATAGCGGGAGGGAACTACAATGAGCAGTTCTTC CSASIAGGNYNEQFF
few TRBJ2-7 TRBV5-1 . TGCGCCAGCAGCGGGACCCTTTCCTACGAGCAGTACTTC CASSGTLSYEQYF
. TRBJ2-1 TRBV7-3 . TGTGCCAGCAGCTTAACGACGGGGGCCTACAATGAGCAGTTCTTC CASSLTTGAYNEQFF
. TRBJ2-1 TRBV7-2 TRBD2 TGTGCCAGCAGCTTTTCGGCCCAGCGGGGGTTTTACAATGAGCAGTTCTTC CASSFSAQRGFYNEQFF
. TRBJ2-4 TRBV28 . TGTGCCAGCAGTTCAGCGGTAGCCAAAAACATTCAGTACTTC CASSSAVAKNIQYF
. TRBJ2-5 TRBV29-1 . TGCAGCGTTGTTACCATCCCAGGAGAGACCCAGTACTTC CSVVTIPGETQYF
. TRBJ2-5 TRBV7-6 TRBD2 TGTGCCAGCAGCCCCCCGCTGGGACTAGCGGGAGGACAGTACCAAGAGACCCAGTACTTC CASSPPLGLAGGQYQETQYF
. TRBJ2-7 TRBV5-1 . TGCGCCAGCAGCCTGCGACAAGGGGGGCGATACCAAAACTACGAGCAGTACTTC CASSLRQGGRYQNYEQYF
. TRBJ2-1 TRBV20-1 . TGCAGTGCTCGAACCGGGGTCCAGTTCTTC CSARTGVQFF
few TRBJ2-7 TRBV12-3/TRBV12-4 TRBD2 TGTGCCAGCAGTTTAGGCGGGAGTAGAAACGAGCAGTACTTC CASSLGGSRNEQYF
. TRBJ2-5 TRBV28 . TGTGCCAGCAGTTTCCAAGAGGCCCAGTACTTC CASSFQEAQYF
. TRBJ2-1 TRBV29-1 . TGCAGCGTTGCCCCCAGCTCCTACAATGAGCAGTTCTTC CSVAPSSYNEQFF
few TRBJ2-7 TRBV7-8 . TGTGCCAGCAGCTTAGAGCGGGCTACCCCCTACGAGCAGTACTTC CASSLERATPYEQYF
few TRBJ2-1 TRBV28 TRBD1 TGTGCCAGCGGTTCTCAGGGGGTCGGGGACAATGAGCAGTTCTTC CASGSQGVGDNEQFF
. TRBJ2-5 TRBV12-3/TRBV12-4 . TGTGCCAGCAGTTTATTAGAAGACATCCAAGAGACCCAGTACTTC CASSLLEDIQETQYF
. TRBJ2-7 TRBV6-5 . TGTGCCAGCAGTTACTCTGAGCGGACTGCTTACGAGCAGTACTTC CASSYSERTAYEQYF
many TRBJ2-6 TRBV6-1 . TGTGCCAGCAGTGCTGACAACTCTGGGGCCAACGTCCTGACTTTC CASSADNSGANVLTF
. TRBJ1-2 TRBV5-4 . TGTGCCAGCAGCTTGGCCGCGAAGGCGGTAAACTATGGCTACACCTTC CASSLAAKAVNYGYTF
. TRBJ2-5 TRBV12-3/TRBV12-4 TRBD2 TGTGCCAGCAGTTTTGAGCGGGGGGGAGAGACCCAGTACTTC CASSFERGGETQYF
. TRBJ2-5 TRBV20-1 . TGTAGTGGGGGGAGGGGGCCGCAAGAGACCCAGTACTTC CSGGRGPQETQYF
few TRBJ1-4 TRBV12-3/TRBV12-4 . TGTGCCAGCAGTTTCGCAGGGAGAGGAACTAATGAAAAACTGTTTTTT CASSFAGRGTNEKLFF